This T cell receptor beta chain originates from a study of blood T cell repertoires in COVID-19. Turning to the study itself: The United States, Italy and Spain provided the acute and convalescent COVID-19 samples. Sources were T cells, B-cell-depleted T cells, or PBMCs; the material itself was cDNA or gDNA.

CDR3 length: 13 amino acids. Germline CDR1 reads MNHEY; CDR2 reads SMNVEV (reference sequence). Trimming shortened V by 3 bases and J by 4 bases, and 9 bases separated the two germline ends. Authors' analysis steps: Scientists estimated how many nucleated cells there were by amplifying reference gene primers. Here immunoSEQ multiplex PCR was the method, and the copy in TCRdb shows in-frame clones only, minus some. Clone size and the V and J calls come from that table; the DNA yielded D and trimming. The repertoire holds approximately 210,000 clones, with 84% as singletons. The sequenced sample was peripheral blood. This rearrangement joins TRBV27 to TRBJ2-5; D might be TRBD1 (5 bases). This sequence was found in a woman aged 50 to 60 with active or convalescent COVID-19. The CDR3 sequence: CASSLWQGETQYF. The CDR3 DNA follows: TGTGCCAGCAGTTTGTGGCAGGGAGAGACCCAGTACTTC.